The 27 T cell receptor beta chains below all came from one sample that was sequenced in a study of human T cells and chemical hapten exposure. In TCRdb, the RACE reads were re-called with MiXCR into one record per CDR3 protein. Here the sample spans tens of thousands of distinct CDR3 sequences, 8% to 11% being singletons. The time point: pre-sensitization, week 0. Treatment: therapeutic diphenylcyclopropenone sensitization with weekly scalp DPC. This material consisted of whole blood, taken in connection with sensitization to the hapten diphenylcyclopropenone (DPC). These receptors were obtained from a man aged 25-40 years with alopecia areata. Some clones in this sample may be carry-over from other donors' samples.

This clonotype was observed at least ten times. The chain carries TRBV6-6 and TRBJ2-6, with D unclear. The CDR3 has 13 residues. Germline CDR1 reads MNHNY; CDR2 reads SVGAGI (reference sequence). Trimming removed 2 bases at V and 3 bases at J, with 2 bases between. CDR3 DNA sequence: TGTGCCAGCAGTTACGGTGGGGCCAACGTCCTGACTTTC. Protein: CASSYGGANVLTF.

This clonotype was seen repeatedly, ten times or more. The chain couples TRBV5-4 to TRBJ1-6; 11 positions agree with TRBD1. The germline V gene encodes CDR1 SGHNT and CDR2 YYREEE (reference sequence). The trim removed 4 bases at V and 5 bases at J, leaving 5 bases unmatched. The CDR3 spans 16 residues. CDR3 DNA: TGTGCCAGCAGCCCTGGACAGGGGGCGGATAATTCACCCCTCCACTTT. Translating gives CASSPGQGADNSPLHF.

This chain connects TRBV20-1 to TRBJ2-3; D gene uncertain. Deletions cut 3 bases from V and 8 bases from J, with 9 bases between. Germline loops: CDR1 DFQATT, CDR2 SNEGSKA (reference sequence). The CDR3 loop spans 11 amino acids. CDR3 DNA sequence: TGCAGTGCTAGGTTAATAGTTACGCAGTATTTT. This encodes CSARLIVTQYF.

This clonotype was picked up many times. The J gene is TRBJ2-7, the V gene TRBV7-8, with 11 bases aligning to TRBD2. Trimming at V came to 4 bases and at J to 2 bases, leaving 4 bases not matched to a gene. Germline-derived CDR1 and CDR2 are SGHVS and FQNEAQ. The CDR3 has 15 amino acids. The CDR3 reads CASSSLAGGTYEQYV. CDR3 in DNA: TGTGCCAGCAGCTCGTTAGCGGGAGGGACCTACGAGCAGTACGTC.

Written as DNA, the CDR3 is TGCAGTGCTAGAGATCCAGACAGGGGCTATGGCTACACCTTC. It translates to CSARDPDRGYGYTF. The chain joins TRBV20-1 to TRBJ1-2; 8 bases match TRBD1. V gave up 0 bases and J gave up 4 bases; unmatched junction bases: 4. CDR3 length: 14 residues. Per the germline V gene, CDR1 is DFQATT and CDR2 is SNEGSKA (reference sequence).

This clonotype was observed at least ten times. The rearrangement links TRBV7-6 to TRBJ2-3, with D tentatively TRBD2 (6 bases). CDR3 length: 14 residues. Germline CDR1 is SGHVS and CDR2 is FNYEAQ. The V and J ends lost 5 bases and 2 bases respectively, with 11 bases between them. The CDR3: CASSGRTNTDTQYF. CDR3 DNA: TGTGCCAGCAGCGGAAGGACTAACACAGATACGCAGTATTTT.

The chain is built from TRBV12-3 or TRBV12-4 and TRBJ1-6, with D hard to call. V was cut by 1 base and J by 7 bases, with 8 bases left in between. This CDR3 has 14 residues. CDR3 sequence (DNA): TGTGCCAGCAGTTTAGGGGCAGAAAATTCACCCCTCCACTTT. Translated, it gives CASSLGAENSPLHF.

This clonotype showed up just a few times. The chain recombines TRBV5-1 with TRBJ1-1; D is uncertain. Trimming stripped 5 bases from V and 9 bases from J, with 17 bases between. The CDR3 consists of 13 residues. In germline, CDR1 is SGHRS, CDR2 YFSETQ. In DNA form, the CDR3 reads TGCGCCAGCAGAACATCAATCGTGAGGAAAGCTTTCTTT. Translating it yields CASRTSIVRKAFF.

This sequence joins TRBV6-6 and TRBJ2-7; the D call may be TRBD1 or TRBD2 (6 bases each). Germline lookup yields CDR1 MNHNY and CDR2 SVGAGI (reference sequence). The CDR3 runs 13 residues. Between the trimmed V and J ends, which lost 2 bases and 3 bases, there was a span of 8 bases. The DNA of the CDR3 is TGTGCCAGCAGTTACGGGGGGCTCTACGAGCAGTACGTC. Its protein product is CASSYGGLYEQYV.

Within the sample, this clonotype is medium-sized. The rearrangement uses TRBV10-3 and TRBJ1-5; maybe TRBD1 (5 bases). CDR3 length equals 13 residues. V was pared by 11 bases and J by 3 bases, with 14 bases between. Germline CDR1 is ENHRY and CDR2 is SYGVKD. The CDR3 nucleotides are TGTGCCTCCGGCGTCAGGGACAATCAGCCCCAGCATTTT. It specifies CASGVRDNQPQHF.

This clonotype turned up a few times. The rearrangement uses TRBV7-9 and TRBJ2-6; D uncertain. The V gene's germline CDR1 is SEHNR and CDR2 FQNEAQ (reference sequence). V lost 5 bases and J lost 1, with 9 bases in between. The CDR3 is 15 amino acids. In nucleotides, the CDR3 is TGTGCCAGCAGCCCATGGCGGTCTGGGGCCAACGTCCTGACTTTC. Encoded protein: CASSPWRSGANVLTF.

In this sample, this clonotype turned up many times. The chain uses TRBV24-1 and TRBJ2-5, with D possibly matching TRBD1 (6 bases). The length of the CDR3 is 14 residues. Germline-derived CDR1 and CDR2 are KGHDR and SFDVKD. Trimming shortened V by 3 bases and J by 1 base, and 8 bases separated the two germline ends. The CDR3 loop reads CATSDGTPQETQYF. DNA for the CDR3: TGTGCCACCAGTGATGGGACACCCCAAGAGACCCAGTACTTC.

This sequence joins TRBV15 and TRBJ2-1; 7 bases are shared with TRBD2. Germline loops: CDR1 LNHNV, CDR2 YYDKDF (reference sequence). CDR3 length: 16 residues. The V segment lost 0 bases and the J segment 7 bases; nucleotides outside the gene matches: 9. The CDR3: CATSRDFGGRVNEQFF. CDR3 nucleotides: TGTGCCACCAGCAGAGATTTCGGCGGGAGAGTTAATGAGCAGTTCTTC.

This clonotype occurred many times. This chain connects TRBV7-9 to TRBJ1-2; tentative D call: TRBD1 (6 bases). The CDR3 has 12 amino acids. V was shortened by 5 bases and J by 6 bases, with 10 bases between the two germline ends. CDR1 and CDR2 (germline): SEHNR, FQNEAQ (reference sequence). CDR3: CASSPRGDGYTF. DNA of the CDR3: TGTGCCAGCAGCCCCAGGGGAGATGGCTACACCTTC.

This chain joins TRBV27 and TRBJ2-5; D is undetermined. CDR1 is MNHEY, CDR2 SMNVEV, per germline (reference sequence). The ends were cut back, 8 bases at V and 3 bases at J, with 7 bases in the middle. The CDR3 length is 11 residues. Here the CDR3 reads CASGRKETQYF. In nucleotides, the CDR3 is TGTGCCAGCGGCAGGAAAGAGACCCAGTACTTC.

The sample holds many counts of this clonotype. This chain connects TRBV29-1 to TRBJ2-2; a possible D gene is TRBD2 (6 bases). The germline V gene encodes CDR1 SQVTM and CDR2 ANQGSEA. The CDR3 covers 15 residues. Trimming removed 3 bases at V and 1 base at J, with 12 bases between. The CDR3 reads CSVDFAGKNTGELFF. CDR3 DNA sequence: TGCAGCGTTGATTTCGCGGGGAAGAACACCGGGGAGCTGTTTTTT.

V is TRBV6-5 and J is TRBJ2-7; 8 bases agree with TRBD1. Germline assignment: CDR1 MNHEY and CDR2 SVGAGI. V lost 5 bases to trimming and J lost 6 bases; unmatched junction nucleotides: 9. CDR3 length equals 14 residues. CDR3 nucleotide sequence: TGTGCCAGCAGTCCCGGACAGGGTAGTCTCGAGCAGTACTTC. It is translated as CASSPGQGSLEQYF.

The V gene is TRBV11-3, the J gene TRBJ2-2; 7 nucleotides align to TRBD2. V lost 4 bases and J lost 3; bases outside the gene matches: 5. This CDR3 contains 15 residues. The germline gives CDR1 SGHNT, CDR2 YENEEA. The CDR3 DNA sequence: TGTGCCAGCAGCTCGACTAGCTGGGACACCGGGGAGCTGTTTTTT. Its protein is CASSSTSWDTGELFF.

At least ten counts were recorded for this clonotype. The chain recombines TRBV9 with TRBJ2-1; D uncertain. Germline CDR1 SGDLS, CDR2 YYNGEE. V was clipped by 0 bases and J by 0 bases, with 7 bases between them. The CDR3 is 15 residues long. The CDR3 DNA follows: TGTGCCAGCAGCGTAGGGCAAAGCTCCTACAATGAGCAGTTCTTC. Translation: CASSVGQSSYNEQFF. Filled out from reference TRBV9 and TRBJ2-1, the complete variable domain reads DSGVTQTPKHLITATGQRVTLRCSPRSGDLSVYWYQQSLDQGLQFLIQYYNGEERAKGNILERFSAQQFPDLHSELNLSSLELGDSALYFCASSVGQSSYNEQFFGPGTRLTVL.

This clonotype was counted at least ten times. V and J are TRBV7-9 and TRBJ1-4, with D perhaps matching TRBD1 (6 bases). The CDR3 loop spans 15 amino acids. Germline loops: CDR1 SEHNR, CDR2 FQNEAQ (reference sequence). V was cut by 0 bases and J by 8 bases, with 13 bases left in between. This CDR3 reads CASSLAGTGWEKLFF. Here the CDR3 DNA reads TGTGCCAGCAGCTTAGCCGGCACAGGGTGGGAAAAACTGTTTTTT.

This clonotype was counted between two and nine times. CDR3 sequence: CASSLTGAFDIQYF. CDR3 nucleotides: TGTGCCAGCAGCCTGACAGGGGCGTTTGACATTCAGTACTTC. The gene calls are TRBV11-2 and TRBJ2-4, with 8 bases that match TRBD1. CDR1 is SGHAT and CDR2 is FQNNGV in the germline V gene. V was pared by 5 bases and J by 8 bases, with 8 bases of the junction left unmatched. The length of the CDR3 is 14 residues.

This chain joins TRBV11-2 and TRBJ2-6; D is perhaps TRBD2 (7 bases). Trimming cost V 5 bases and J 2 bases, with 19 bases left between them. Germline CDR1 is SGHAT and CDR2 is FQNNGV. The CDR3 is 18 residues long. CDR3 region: CASSPIRGARAGANVLTF. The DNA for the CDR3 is TGTGCCAGCAGCCCGATCCGGGGGGCAAGGGCTGGGGCCAACGTCCTGACTTTC.

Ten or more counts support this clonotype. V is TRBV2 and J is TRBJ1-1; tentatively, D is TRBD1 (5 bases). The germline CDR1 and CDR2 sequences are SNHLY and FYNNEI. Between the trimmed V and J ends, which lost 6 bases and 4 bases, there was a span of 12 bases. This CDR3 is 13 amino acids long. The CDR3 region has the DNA TGTGCCAGCAGGATTCGGGGCGCCACTGAAGCTTTCTTT. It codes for CASRIRGATEAFF. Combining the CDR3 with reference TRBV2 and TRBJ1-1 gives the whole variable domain EPEVTQTPSHQVTQMGQEVILRCVPISNHLYFYWYRQILGQKVEFLVSFYNNEISEKSEIFDDQFSVERPDGSNFTLKIRSTKLEDSAMYFCASRIRGATEAFFGQGTRLTVV.

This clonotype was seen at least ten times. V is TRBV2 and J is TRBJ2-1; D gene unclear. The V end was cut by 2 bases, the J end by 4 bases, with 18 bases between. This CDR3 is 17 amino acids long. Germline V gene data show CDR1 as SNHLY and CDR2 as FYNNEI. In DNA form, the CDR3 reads TGTGCCAGCAGTGAATTCGTACTAATCACAAATTACAATGAGCAGTTCTTC. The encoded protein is CASSEFVLITNYNEQFF. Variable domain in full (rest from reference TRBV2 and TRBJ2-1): EPEVTQTPSHQVTQMGQEVILRCVPISNHLYFYWYRQILGQKVEFLVSFYNNEISEKSEIFDDQFSVERPDGSNFTLKIRSTKLEDSAMYFCASSEFVLITNYNEQFFGPGTRLTVL.

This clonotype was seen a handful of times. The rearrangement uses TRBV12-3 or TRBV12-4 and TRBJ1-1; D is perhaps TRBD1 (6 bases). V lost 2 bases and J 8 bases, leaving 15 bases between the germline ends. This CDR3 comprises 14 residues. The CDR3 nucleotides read TGTGCCAGCAGTTTATCACAGGGTTATCCCGAAGCTTTCTTT. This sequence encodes CASSLSQGYPEAFF.

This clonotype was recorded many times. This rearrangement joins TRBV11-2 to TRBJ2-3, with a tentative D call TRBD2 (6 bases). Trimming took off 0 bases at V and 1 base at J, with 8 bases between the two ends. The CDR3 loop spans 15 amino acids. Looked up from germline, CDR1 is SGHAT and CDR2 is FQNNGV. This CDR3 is CASSLEGGGTDTQYF. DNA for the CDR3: TGTGCCAGCAGCTTAGAAGGCGGGGGCACAGATACGCAGTATTTT.

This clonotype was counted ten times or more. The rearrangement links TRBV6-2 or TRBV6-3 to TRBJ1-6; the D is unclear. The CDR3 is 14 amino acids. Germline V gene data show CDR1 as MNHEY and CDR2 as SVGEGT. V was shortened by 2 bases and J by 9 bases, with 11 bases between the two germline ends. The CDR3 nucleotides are TGTGCCAGCAGTTACGAGGGAGGAAGTTCACCCCTCCACTTT. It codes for CASSYEGGSSPLHF.